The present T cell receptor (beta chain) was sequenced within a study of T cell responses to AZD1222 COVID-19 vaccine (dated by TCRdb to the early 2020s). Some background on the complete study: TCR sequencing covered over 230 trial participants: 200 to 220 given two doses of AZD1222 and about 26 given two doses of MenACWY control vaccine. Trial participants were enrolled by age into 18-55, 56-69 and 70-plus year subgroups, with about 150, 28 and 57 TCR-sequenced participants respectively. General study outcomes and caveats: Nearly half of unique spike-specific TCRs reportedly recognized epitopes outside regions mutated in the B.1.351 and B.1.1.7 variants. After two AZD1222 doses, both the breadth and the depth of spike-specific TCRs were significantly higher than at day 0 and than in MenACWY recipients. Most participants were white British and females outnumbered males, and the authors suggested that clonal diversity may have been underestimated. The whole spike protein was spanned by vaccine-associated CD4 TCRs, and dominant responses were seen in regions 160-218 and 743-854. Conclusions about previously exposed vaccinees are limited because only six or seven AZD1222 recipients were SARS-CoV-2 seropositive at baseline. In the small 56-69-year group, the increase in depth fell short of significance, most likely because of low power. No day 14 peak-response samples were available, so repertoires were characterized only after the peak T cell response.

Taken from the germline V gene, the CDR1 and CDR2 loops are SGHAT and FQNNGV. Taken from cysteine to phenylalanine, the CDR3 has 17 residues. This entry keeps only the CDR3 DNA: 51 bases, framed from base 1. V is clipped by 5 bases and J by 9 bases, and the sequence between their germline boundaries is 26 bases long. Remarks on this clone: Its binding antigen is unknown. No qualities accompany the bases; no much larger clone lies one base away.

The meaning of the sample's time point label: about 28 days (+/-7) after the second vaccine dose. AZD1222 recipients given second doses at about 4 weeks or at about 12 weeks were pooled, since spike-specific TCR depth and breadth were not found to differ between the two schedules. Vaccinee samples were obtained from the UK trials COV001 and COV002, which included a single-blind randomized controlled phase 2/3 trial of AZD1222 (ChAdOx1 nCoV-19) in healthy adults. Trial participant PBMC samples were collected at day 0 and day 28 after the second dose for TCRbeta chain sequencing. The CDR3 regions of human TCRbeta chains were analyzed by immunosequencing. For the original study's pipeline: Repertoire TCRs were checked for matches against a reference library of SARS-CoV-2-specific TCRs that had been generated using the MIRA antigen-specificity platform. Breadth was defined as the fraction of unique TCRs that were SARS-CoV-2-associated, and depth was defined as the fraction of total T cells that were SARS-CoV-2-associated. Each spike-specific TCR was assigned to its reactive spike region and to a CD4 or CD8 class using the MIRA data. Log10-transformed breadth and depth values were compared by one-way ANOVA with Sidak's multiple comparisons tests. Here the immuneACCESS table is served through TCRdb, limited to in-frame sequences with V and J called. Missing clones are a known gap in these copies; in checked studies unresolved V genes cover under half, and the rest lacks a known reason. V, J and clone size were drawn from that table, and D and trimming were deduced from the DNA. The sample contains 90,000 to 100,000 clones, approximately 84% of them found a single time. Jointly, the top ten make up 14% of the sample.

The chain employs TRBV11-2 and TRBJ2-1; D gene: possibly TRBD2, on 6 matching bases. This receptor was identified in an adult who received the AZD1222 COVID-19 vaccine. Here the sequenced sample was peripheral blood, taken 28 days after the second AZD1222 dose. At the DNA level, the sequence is TGTGCCAGCAGCCCGAAACCAATCACTAGCTTTCTTCCTGAGCAGTTCTTC. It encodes CASSPKPITSFLPEQFF.